The TCR beta chain under discussion was sequenced for a study of blood T cell repertoires in COVID-19. Across the study: The United States, Italy and Spain were the sources of the acute and convalescent COVID-19 samples.

Original methodology: It was from reference gene primer amplification that nucleated cell counts were estimated. The repertoire was sequenced with immunoSEQ multiplex PCR; TCRdb's copy has only in-frame clones and lacks some. Clone size and the V and J calls come from that table; the DNA yielded D and trimming. The table includes just over 90,000 clones, about 90% detected once. The CDR3 is made up of 17 amino acids. V lost 3 bases, J lost 4 bases, and 12 bases stayed unmatched. Germline CDR1 SGHTA, CDR2 FQGNSA. The V gene is TRBV7-2, the J gene TRBJ1-2; the match to TRBD1 covers 9 bases. The sequenced material came from peripheral blood. This sequence originates from a human donor with active COVID-19. The donor label of this sample is uncertain. In nucleotides, the CDR3 is TGTGCCAGCAGCTTTCGGACAGGGGAGAGGTTGGGCTATGGCTACACCTTC. Protein sequence: CASSFRTGERLGYGYTF.